The rows below give T cell receptor beta chains drawn from one sample of a study of T cells in Graves' hyperthyroidism and ophthalmopathy. Each CDR3 protein is one row after TCRdb ran MiXCR on the multiplex PCR reads. The sample contains about 290,000 distinct CDR3 sequences, roughly 15% of which appear only once. Sequencing used blood. The receptors were sampled from a middle-aged woman with Graves' hyperthyroidism. CDR3s include the opening cysteine and the closing phenylalanine or tryptophan. A D gene is named only where the DNA matches it firmly. Where a row states a size, it is once, few, many or the class of an expanded clone; other rows omit it.

-	many	15	TRBV20-1	TRBJ2-3	CSARDGASYTDTQYF	TGCAGTGCTAGAGATGGGGCCAGCTACACAGATACGCAGTATTTT
-	-	13	TRBV10-3	TRBJ1-2	CATWTERRDGYTF	TGTGCCACTTGGACGGAGAGAAGGGATGGCTACACCTTC
-	many	16	TRBV6-5	TRBJ1-1	CASSYSPGRGGTEAFF	TGTGCCAGCAGTTACTCCCCGGGCAGGGGTGGAACTGAAGCTTTCTTT
TRBD1	few	15	TRBV5-1	TRBJ1-5	CASSSTGGPNQPQHF	TGCGCCAGCAGCTCGACAGGGGGCCCAAATCAGCCCCAGCATTTT
-	many	18	TRBV6-6	TRBJ2-2	CASSYSPGASGSTGELFF	TGTGCCAGCAGTTACTCTCCGGGGGCGAGTGGTAGCACCGGGGAGCTGTTTTTT
TRBD2	many	19	TRBV7-9	TRBJ2-1	CASSGLGTSGKEPYNEQFF	TGTGCCAGCAGCGGGCTCGGCACTAGCGGGAAAGAGCCCTACAATGAGCAGTTCTTC
-	many	14	TRBV7-9	TRBJ1-1	CASNKGRLNTEAFF	TGTGCCAGCAACAAAGGCCGCTTAAACACTGAAGCTTTCTTT
-	many	13	TRBV2	TRBJ1-5	CASSQGANQPQHF	TGTGCCAGCAGCCAAGGGGCCAATCAGCCCCAGCATTTT
-	-	13	TRBV13	TRBJ1-5	CASSSHQNQPQHF	TGTGCCAGCAGCTCTCATCAAAATCAGCCCCAGCATTTT
-	many	13	TRBV5-6	TRBJ2-7	CASSPTDSYEQYF	TGTGCCAGCAGCCCGACTGACTCCTACGAGCAGTACTTC
-	-	14	TRBV6-7	TRBJ2-1	CASSSTELAYEQFF	TGTGCCAGCAGTTCCACCGAACTTGCCTATGAGCAGTTCTTC
TRBD2	many	16	TRBV2	TRBJ2-2	CASSVRASGGTGELFF	TGTGCCAGCAGTGTAAGGGCTAGCGGGGGAACCGGGGAGCTGTTTTTT
-	many	14	TRBV30	TRBJ2-3	CAWSVRSNTDTQYF	TGTGCCTGGAGTGTACGGAGTAACACAGATACGCAGTATTTT
TRBD2	many	14	TRBV20-1	TRBJ2-7	CSARGTSGYYEQYF	TGCAGTGCTAGAGGGACTAGCGGCTACTACGAGCAGTACTTC
-	-	14	TRBV28	TRBJ2-2	CASSFPGMAGELFF	TGTGCCAGCAGTTTTCCAGGGATGGCCGGGGAGCTGTTTTTT
TRBD2	-	17	TRBV5-4	TRBJ2-1	CASDKSSGTSGHNEQFF	TGTGCCAGCGATAAATCTAGTGGGACTAGCGGGCACAATGAGCAGTTCTTC
TRBD2	few	13	TRBV20-1	TRBJ2-7	CSAEREGSYEQYF	TGCAGTGCTGAGCGGGAGGGCTCCTACGAGCAGTACTTC
TRBD1	-	17	TRBV12-3/TRBV12-4	TRBJ1-2	CASSLISRTGPRYGYTF	TGTGCCAGCAGTTTAATTTCCCGGACAGGCCCGCGCTATGGCTACACCTTC
-	many	11	TRBV20-1	TRBJ2-7	CSAKREYEQYF	TGCAGTGCTAAAAGGGAGTACGAGCAGTACTTC
-	-	12	TRBV6-2/TRBV6-3	TRBJ1-6	CASKGQASPLHF	TGTGCCAGCAAGGGACAAGCTTCACCCCTCCACTTT
-	few	13	TRBV5-6	TRBJ1-5	CASSLAGHQPQHF	TGTGCCAGCAGCTTGGCAGGGCATCAGCCCCAGCATTTT
-	many	11	TRBV28	TRBJ2-7	CASSFGVEQYF	TGTGCCAGCAGTTTTGGTGTCGAGCAGTACTTC
-	many	14	TRBV4-1	TRBJ1-5	CASSKDSYNQPQHF	TGCGCCAGCAGCAAGGACAGCTACAATCAGCCCCAGCATTTT
-	many	16	TRBV11-3	TRBJ1-3	CASSSWGPSTGNTIYF	TGTGCCAGCAGCTCCTGGGGACCCAGCACGGGAAACACCATATATTTT
-	few	17	TRBV3-1	TRBJ1-2	CASSQEIGRRLLYGYTF	TGTGCCAGCAGCCAAGAAATCGGGCGTCGACTTCTCTATGGCTACACCTTC
-	many	14	TRBV28	TRBJ1-2	CASSLLSGTHGYTF	TGTGCCAGCAGTTTATTGTCCGGGACCCATGGCTACACCTTC
TRBD2	many	13	TRBV28	TRBJ2-5	CASGLAGSGTQYF	TGTGCCTCGGGACTAGCGGGAAGTGGGACCCAGTACTTC
-	many	14	TRBV12-3/TRBV12-4	TRBJ2-5	CASSLKLDQETQYF	TGTGCCAGCAGTTTAAAGCTCGATCAAGAGACCCAGTACTTC
TRBD1	many	15	TRBV7-8	TRBJ1-1	CASSLAGQLNTEAFF	TGTGCCAGCAGCTTAGCGGGACAGTTAAACACTGAAGCTTTCTTT
-	-	13	TRBV20-1	TRBJ2-7	CSAKLPGAYEQYF	TGCAGTGCTAAATTACCGGGTGCTTACGAGCAGTACTTC
-	-	16	TRBV20-1	TRBJ2-3	CSATFGGAGNTDTQYF	TGCAGTGCTACCTTCGGAGGGGCAGGGAACACAGATACGCAGTATTTT
-	many	15	TRBV28	TRBJ2-5	CASSHTNEGTETQYF	TGTGCCAGCAGTCATACTAACGAGGGTACGGAGACCCAGTACTTC
-	many	12	TRBV7-9	TRBJ1-4	CASSSYGEKLFF	TGTGCCAGCAGCTCCTATGGGGAAAAACTGTTTTTT
TRBD1	-	13	TRBV20-1	TRBJ2-7	CSADRDRGYEQYF	TGCAGTGCTGACCGGGACAGGGGCTACGAGCAGTACTTC
-	many	13	TRBV3-1	TRBJ2-7	CASRGESPYEQYF	TGTGCCAGCCGAGGGGAGTCCCCCTACGAGCAGTACTTC
-	few	17	TRBV6-1	TRBJ2-5	CASSQTLGAGGGETQYF	TGTGCCAGCAGCCAAACCCTTGGGGCAGGGGGAGGAGAGACCCAGTACTTC
-	-	15	TRBV20-1	TRBJ1-1	CSARDRTRPNTEAFF	TGCAGTGCTAGAGATCGGACCCGCCCGAACACTGAAGCTTTCTTT
-	many	12	TRBV20-1	TRBJ2-7	CSARAGRYEQYF	TGCAGTGCTAGAGCGGGACGATACGAGCAGTACTTC
-	many	15	TRBV2	TRBJ2-3	CASRSRTVSTDTQYF	TGTGCCAGCAGGTCTCGGACAGTTAGCACAGATACGCAGTATTTT